A single sample gave rise to the 29 T cell receptor beta chains below, sequenced in a study of blood T cell repertoires in COVID-19. Profiled with immunoSEQ multiplex PCR; TCRdb holds only in-frame clones, not every one. The table shows fewer than 450,000 clones, with about 88% occurring only once. Sequencing input: peripheral blood. The receptors were sampled from a woman between 65 and 79 years old with COVID-19, enrolled during active disease.

V usage is TRBV10-2 and J usage is TRBJ2-4, with a weak D call TRBD2 (5 bases). CDR1 is WSHSY, CDR2 SAAADI, per germline. The CDR3 contains 14 residues. V shed 2 bases and J shed 7 bases, with 12 bases lying between them. The CDR3 loop reads CASSEGRGLNIQYF. In nucleotides, the CDR3 is TGCGCCAGCAGTGAGGGACGAGGGTTGAACATTCAGTACTTC.

The gene calls are TRBV30 and TRBJ1-4, with D perhaps TRBD1 (5 bases). CDR3 size: 11 residues. V was shortened by 8 bases and J by 8 bases, with 12 bases between the two germline ends. Germline values: CDR1 GTSNPN, CDR2 SVGIG (reference sequence). For the CDR3, the DNA is TGTGCCCGCGGGGGGGGAGAAAAACTGTTTTTT. This translates into CARGGGEKLFF.

The rearrangement links TRBV18 to TRBJ1-1; perhaps TRBD1 as D (5 bases). Trimming removed 6 bases at V and 1 base at J, with 15 bases between. This CDR3 contains 15 residues. The V gene's germline CDR1 is KGHSH and CDR2 LQKENI. CDR3 protein: CASSTLTDQNTEAFF. CDR3 bases: TGTGCCAGCTCGACACTGACAGACCAGAACACTGAAGCTTTCTTT.

This sequence joins TRBV5-1 and TRBJ1-1; 8 bases are shared with TRBD1. Germline V gene lookup returns CDR1 SGHRS and CDR2 YFSETQ. Trimming took 4 bases from V and 4 from J; bases not matched to a gene: 9. The CDR3 has 15 amino acids. The CDR3 reads CASSVAGGWSTEAFF. In DNA form, the CDR3 reads TGCGCCAGCAGCGTAGCAGGGGGCTGGAGCACTGAAGCTTTCTTT.

This clone was counted once. V gene TRBV5-1 combines with J gene TRBJ1-2, with D tentatively TRBD1 (5 bases). CDR3 length equals 15 residues. Germline CDR1 reads SGHRS; CDR2 reads YFSETQ. V gave up 2 bases and J gave up 3 bases, with 14 bases separating them. As DNA, the CDR3 is TGCGCCAGCAGCTTACAAGGGGCAAGGGACTATGGCTACACCTTC. Translating it yields CASSLQGARDYGYTF.

The chain recombines TRBV19 with TRBJ1-6; the D is unclear. V dropped 10 bases and J dropped 6 bases, with 10 bases sitting between them. From germline, CDR1 is LNHDA and CDR2 SQIVND (reference sequence). This CDR3 has 12 amino acids. CDR3 DNA sequence: TGTGCCACGGGAGGTCGTAATTCACCCCTCCACTTT. This encodes CATGGRNSPLHF.

The CDR3 loop reads CATSVQGATSYTF. As DNA, the CDR3 is TGTGCCACCAGCGTACAGGGGGCGACGAGCTACACCTTC. The rearrangement links TRBV15 to TRBJ1-2, with TRBD1 matching over 9 bases. Germline V gene lookup returns CDR1 LNHNV and CDR2 YYDKDF (reference sequence). After removal of 5 bases from V and 9 bases from J, the junction contained 7 bases not matched to a gene. The CDR3 has 13 residues.

This rearrangement joins TRBV19 to TRBJ2-2; 12 nucleotides agree with TRBD2. The CDR3 runs to 18 residues. V was pared by 2 bases and J by 3 bases, with 7 bases of the junction left unmatched. Germline lookup yields CDR1 LNHDA and CDR2 SQIVND (reference sequence). CDR3 coding DNA: TGTGCCAGTAGTATACTAGCGGGGGGGCGACCTGACACCGGGGAGCTGTTTTTT. Amino acid sequence: CASSILAGGRPDTGELFF.

This chain joins TRBV7-2 and TRBJ2-7, with 7 nucleotides matching TRBD1. Germline V gene data show CDR1 as SGHTA and CDR2 as FQGNSA. The CDR3 loop spans 14 amino acids. The trim removed 5 bases at V and 3 bases at J, leaving 7 bases unmatched. CDR3 in amino acids: CASSPSTGRYEQYF. In nucleotides, the CDR3 is TGTGCCAGCAGCCCATCGACAGGGCGCTACGAGCAGTACTTC.

The chain joins TRBV5-1 to TRBJ2-2; D is uncertain. The germline V gene encodes CDR1 SGHRS and CDR2 YFSETQ. The CDR3 spans 14 residues. V was trimmed by 9 bases and J by 3 bases, leaving 15 bases between them. The CDR3 nucleotides read TGCGCCACCTCCGTAGGAGTTTACACCGGGGAGCTGTTTTTT. It specifies CATSVGVYTGELFF.

The rearrangement uses TRBV3-1 (or the pseudogene TRBV3-2) and TRBJ2-7; 7 bases match TRBD1. Germline lookup yields CDR1 LGHDT and CDR2 YNNKEL (reference sequence). J lost 10 bases, V lost 1 base, and 4 bases had no gene match. The CDR3 totals 12 residues. The CDR3 DNA is TGTGCCAGCAGCCAAGGGGACAGAGGACAGTACTTC. Its translation is CASSQGDRGQYF.

The genes are TRBV7-2 and TRBJ1-4; 8 bases fit TRBD1. J lost 3 bases, V lost 5 bases, and 2 bases had no gene match. Germline CDR1 reads SGHTA; CDR2 reads FQGNSA. The CDR3 is 14 residues long. This CDR3 reads CASSTGGSNEKLFF. The CDR3 coding sequence is TGTGCCAGCAGCACAGGGGGGTCTAATGAAAAACTGTTTTTT.

The chain employs TRBV28 and TRBJ1-2, with TRBD1 identical over 7 bases. With 5 bases clipped from V and 8 bases from J, the junction kept 14 bases outside the gene matches. The CDR3 extends over 15 amino acids. Per germline, CDR1 MDHEN and CDR2 SYDVKM. CDR3 sequence: CASSLYGTAGVGYTF. The CDR3 nucleotides are TGTGCCAGCAGTCTTTACGGGACAGCGGGCGTGGGCTACACCTTC.

V usage is TRBV30 and J usage is TRBJ1-4, with D possibly matching TRBD1 (5 bases). The germline V and J ends were trimmed by 4 bases and 6 bases, with 9 bases remaining between them. The V gene's germline CDR1 is GTSNPN and CDR2 SVGIG (reference sequence). This CDR3 is built from 12 residues. CDR3 bases: TGTGCCTGGACGGGGGGTGATGAAAAACTGTTTTTT. It translates to CAWTGGDEKLFF.

CDR3 sequence reads: CASSRVAGARDTQYF. The CDR3 DNA reads as TGCGCCAGCAGCCGCGTAGCGGGGGCAAGAGATACGCAGTATTTT. This chain connects TRBV4-1 to TRBJ2-3, with 9 nucleotides matching TRBD2. This CDR3 has 15 residues. The germline V gene has CDR1 MGHRA and CDR2 YSYEKL. V lost 4 bases to trimming and J lost 5 bases; unmatched junction nucleotides: 7.

J is TRBJ1-4 and V is TRBV27; D gene uncertain. CDR1 and CDR2 (germline): MNHEY, SMNVEV (reference sequence). The CDR3 is 15 residues long. Trimming left V 8 bases short and J 7 bases short, with 20 bases between. The CDR3 DNA sequence: TGTGCCAGCGGCGTGGCTTACCCACCGGGTGAAAAACTGTTTTTT. This sequence encodes CASGVAYPPGEKLFF.

The chain couples TRBV11-2 to TRBJ2-7; D is perhaps TRBD2 (5 bases). The V gene's germline CDR1 is SGHAT and CDR2 FQNNGV. The CDR3 consists of 14 residues. Trimming took off 6 bases at V and 4 bases at J, with 16 bases between the two ends. Here the CDR3 reads CASSQPDLPYEQYF. In DNA, the CDR3 is TGTGCCAGCAGTCAACCGGACTTACCGTACGAGCAGTACTTC.

This clone was seen once. V is TRBV12-3 or TRBV12-4 and J is TRBJ2-7; TRBD1 aligns across 10 bases. The CDR3 sequence is 13 residues long. With V trimmed by 10 bases and J by 7 bases, 10 bases remained unmatched. The chain's CDR3 is CATRQGARGEQYF. The CDR3 coding sequence is TGTGCCACCCGACAGGGGGCGCGCGGGGAGCAGTACTTC.

In DNA, the CDR3 is TGCGCCAGCAAAAGCGGGGCGCACGGAAACGAGCAGTACTTC. Amino acid sequence: CASKSGAHGNEQYF. The chain joins TRBV4-1 to TRBJ2-7; TRBD2 matches at 7 bases. The CDR3 spans 14 residues. The J segment lost 5 bases and the V segment lost 7 bases, leaving 11 bases of the junction unmatched. CDR1 is MGHRA and CDR2 is YSYEKL in the germline V gene.

This clone came up once. V gene TRBV10-3 combines with J gene TRBJ1-1, with TRBD1 matching 8 bases. Germline V gives CDR1 ENHRY, CDR2 SYGVKD. The CDR3 extends over 17 amino acids. J lost 0 bases, V lost 4 bases, and 10 bases had no gene match. CDR3 region: CAISGTNGQGMNTEAFF. In DNA, the CDR3 is TGTGCCATCAGTGGGACAAACGGACAGGGAATGAACACTGAAGCTTTCTTT.

This clone was detected only once. The chain has TRBV6-5 and TRBJ1-2, with D maybe TRBD1 (6 bases). Germline lookup yields CDR1 MNHEY and CDR2 SVGAGI. The CDR3 has 14 residues. V was cut by 4 bases and J by 2 bases, with 11 bases left in between. The CDR3 here is CASSSGQTNYGYTF. The CDR3 DNA is TGTGCCAGCAGTTCCGGACAGACGAACTATGGCTACACCTTC.

The chain links TRBV14 to TRBJ2-2, with TRBD2 identical over 9 bases. CDR3 length: 16 amino acids. J was trimmed by 4 bases and V by 2 bases; bases with no gene match: 5. The germline V gene encodes CDR1 SGHDN and CDR2 FVKESK. As DNA, the CDR3 is TGTGCCAGCAGCCAAATTAGCGGGGGCGGCACCGGGGAGCTGTTTTTT. It specifies CASSQISGGGTGELFF.

The chain carries TRBV29-1 and TRBJ2-5, with 14 nucleotides matching TRBD2. After removal of 1 base from V and 0 bases from J, the junction contained 4 bases not matched to a gene. The CDR3 length is 17 residues. Germline V gene lookup returns CDR1 SQVTM and CDR2 ANQGSEA. The chain's CDR3 is CSVEVTSGGGHQETQYF. CDR3 in DNA: TGCAGCGTTGAAGTGACTAGCGGGGGGGGTCACCAAGAGACCCAGTACTTC.

The V gene is TRBV5-1, the J gene TRBJ2-7, with TRBD2 matching 7 bases. Germline loops: CDR1 SGHRS, CDR2 YFSETQ. The junction had 7 bases not matched to a gene; V was cut back by 4 bases and J by 0 bases. The CDR3 totals 15 residues. The CDR3 loop reads CASSPGLTSSYEQYF. As DNA, the CDR3 is TGCGCCAGCAGCCCGGGACTAACAAGCTCCTACGAGCAGTACTTC.

The chain couples TRBV5-1 to TRBJ2-5; tentatively, D is TRBD2 (6 bases). The CDR3 has 14 amino acids. Trimming stripped 2 bases from V and 7 bases from J, with 15 bases between. Germline V CDR1 and CDR2: SGHRS, YFSETQ. The CDR3 DNA reads TGCGCCAGCAGCTTAGTGGAGGGCTTGATGACCCAGTACTTC. Its translation is CASSLVEGLMTQYF.

This rearrangement joins TRBV4-1 to TRBJ2-3; D is perhaps TRBD2 (6 bases). The CDR3 has 13 amino acids. Germline V lookup: CDR1 MGHRA, CDR2 YSYEKL. The germline V and J ends were trimmed by 0 bases and 6 bases, with 7 bases remaining between them. The CDR3 reads CASSQDGGDTQYF. The CDR3 region has the DNA TGCGCCAGCAGCCAAGATGGGGGGGATACGCAGTATTTT.

The chain couples TRBV29-1 to TRBJ2-2; 9 bases map to TRBD1. Unmatched junction bases numbered 14, after V lost 1 base and J lost 5 bases. Germline values: CDR1 SQVTM, CDR2 ANQGSEA. The CDR3 is made up of 18 amino acids. CDR3 in amino acids: CSVEGGQGFGVSTGELFF. CDR3 in DNA: TGCAGCGTTGAAGGGGGACAGGGATTCGGGGTTAGTACCGGGGAGCTGTTTTTT.

This chain joins TRBV12-3 or TRBV12-4 and TRBJ1-5; maybe TRBD1 (5 bases). Trimming removed 7 bases from V and 6 bases from J, with 10 bases in between. This CDR3 is 12 amino acids long. CDR3 nucleotide sequence: TGTGCCAGCACAGGTAGGGGTCAGCCCCAGCATTTT. This encodes CASTGRGQPQHF.

The V call is TRBV6-5, the J call TRBJ1-2, with 8 nucleotides matching TRBD1. Germline assignment: CDR1 MNHEY and CDR2 SVGAGI. Trimming took 5 bases from V and 8 from J; bases not matched to a gene: 13. The CDR3 length is 15 residues. The CDR3 DNA follows: TGTGCCAGCAGTACGAGACAGGGGCGGTCGGAGGGCTACACCTTC. Translating it yields CASSTRQGRSEGYTF.